This T cell receptor (beta chain) was sequenced in a study of blood T cell repertoires in COVID-19. About the research overall: PBMCs, B-cell-depleted T cells, or T cells were the source of the cDNA or gDNA that made up the material.

Only a few counts were recorded for this clone. The CDR3 loop spans 14 amino acids. Per the germline V gene, CDR1 is MNHEY and CDR2 is SMNVEV (reference sequence). Trimming removed 3 bases from V and 5 bases from J; junction bases left unmatched: 7. Repertoires were generated with immunoSEQ multiplex PCR, while TCRdb's copy carries only in-frame clones and drops some. The sample includes around 200,000 clones, 90% seen only once; the top ten take approximately 0.64%. Input material: peripheral blood. The source is a man over 45 with acute or convalescent COVID-19. The chain carries TRBV27 and TRBJ2-7; the match to TRBD2 covers 7 bases. Written as DNA, the CDR3 is TGTGCCAGCAGTTTGGGGGGAGGGTCGCACGAGCAGTACTTC. Its translation is CASSLGGGSHEQYF.